The rows below give T cell receptor beta chains drawn from one sample of a study of cytomegalovirus exposure and HLA in healthy donors. Profiling relied on immunoSEQ multiplex PCR, and the TCRdb table lists in-frame clones only, not all of them. The sample shows about 110,000 clones, roughly 78% of them seen only once. Sequencing input: PBMCs. The receptors were sampled from a woman in her twenties or thirties in good health and CMV-seronegative. CDR3s include the opening cysteine and the closing phenylalanine or tryptophan. Fields, in order: clone size, V gene, J gene, CDR3 protein. The size entry is marked missing in some rows and otherwise reads once, few, many or a size class.

clone size: .; V gene: TRBV6-5; J gene: TRBJ2-1; CDR3 protein: CASSYFAGTGYNEQFF
clone size: .; V gene: TRBV2; J gene: TRBJ2-7; CDR3 protein: CASSGGPVQYF
clone size: .; V gene: TRBV2; J gene: TRBJ1-2; CDR3 protein: CASNPGLSGYTF
clone size: .; V gene: TRBV4-2; J gene: TRBJ2-1; CDR3 protein: CASSQDGTSGGTRNEQFF
clone size: .; V gene: TRBV10-2; J gene: TRBJ2-7; CDR3 protein: CATREASSYEQYF
clone size: .; V gene: TRBV27; J gene: TRBJ2-1; CDR3 protein: CASSELLRDEQFF
clone size: .; V gene: TRBV5-1; J gene: TRBJ2-7; CDR3 protein: CASSLGGSSYEQYF
clone size: once; V gene: TRBV7-9; J gene: TRBJ2-1; CDR3 protein: CASSHPRTKNNEQFF
clone size: .; V gene: TRBV7-9; J gene: TRBJ2-1; CDR3 protein: CASSPRDGGEQFF
clone size: few; V gene: TRBV2; J gene: TRBJ2-5; CDR3 protein: CASSEGKRSETQYF
clone size: .; V gene: TRBV4-3; J gene: TRBJ2-7; CDR3 protein: CASSQESGIYEQYF
clone size: .; V gene: TRBV13; J gene: TRBJ2-5; CDR3 protein: CASSSVGTSGSKTQYF
clone size: .; V gene: TRBV19; J gene: TRBJ1-5; CDR3 protein: CASSTRFNPGQVGNQPQHF
clone size: .; V gene: TRBV11-2; J gene: TRBJ2-7; CDR3 protein: CASSSGQGGSYEQYF
clone size: .; V gene: TRBV30; J gene: TRBJ2-2; CDR3 protein: CAWSLGGSTGELFF
clone size: .; V gene: TRBV4-3; J gene: TRBJ2-2; CDR3 protein: CASSRGTGGNTGELFF
clone size: few; V gene: TRBV5-1; J gene: TRBJ1-1; CDR3 protein: CASSLWPGNTEAFF
clone size: .; V gene: TRBV10-2; J gene: TRBJ2-7; CDR3 protein: CASSSGGTYEQYF
clone size: .; V gene: TRBV2; J gene: TRBJ1-1; CDR3 protein: CASSYGTGGMEAFF
clone size: few; V gene: TRBV6-1; J gene: TRBJ2-7; CDR3 protein: CASRGLAPSYEQYF
clone size: .; V gene: TRBV7-9; J gene: TRBJ1-1; CDR3 protein: CASSERGLRTEAFF
clone size: .; V gene: TRBV11-2; J gene: TRBJ1-2; CDR3 protein: CASSPRPGSGYTF
clone size: .; V gene: TRBV30; J gene: TRBJ2-2; CDR3 protein: CAWSVRGGGTGELFF
clone size: .; V gene: TRBV5-8; J gene: TRBJ2-1; CDR3 protein: CASSPGQGRSYNEQFF
clone size: .; V gene: TRBV4-2; J gene: TRBJ1-2; CDR3 protein: CASSQAQGQGSWNTF
clone size: .; V gene: TRBV6-6; J gene: TRBJ2-7; CDR3 protein: CASSYVAAYEQYF
clone size: .; V gene: TRBV6-5; J gene: TRBJ1-2; CDR3 protein: CASSYRDRGGGYTF
clone size: .; V gene: TRBV7-2; J gene: TRBJ2-1; CDR3 protein: CASSNLAGVSYNEQFF
clone size: .; V gene: TRBV4-1; J gene: TRBJ1-4; CDR3 protein: CASSQDRGGQGGKLFF
clone size: .; V gene: TRBV6-5; J gene: TRBJ2-7; CDR3 protein: CATLASGWPYEQYF
clone size: .; V gene: TRBV2; J gene: TRBJ1-5; CDR3 protein: CASSEATSHQPQHF
clone size: .; V gene: TRBV5-1; J gene: TRBJ1-1; CDR3 protein: CASRTANTEAFF
clone size: .; V gene: TRBV25-1; J gene: TRBJ1-4; CDR3 protein: CASGDSLGEKLFF
clone size: few; V gene: TRBV5-4; J gene: TRBJ1-1; CDR3 protein: CASSLAHPRGGTEAFF
clone size: .; V gene: TRBV5-1; J gene: TRBJ2-7; CDR3 protein: CASSQGGYEQYF
clone size: once; V gene: TRBV7-2; J gene: TRBJ2-5; CDR3 protein: CASSSTGAETQYF
clone size: .; V gene: TRBV6-1; J gene: TRBJ2-6; CDR3 protein: CASSDRQFSGANVLTF
clone size: once; V gene: TRBV30; J gene: TRBJ1-2; CDR3 protein: CAWTGQGGGYTF
clone size: few; V gene: TRBV5-5; J gene: TRBJ2-5; CDR3 protein: CASSLAGETQYF
clone size: .; V gene: TRBV28; J gene: TRBJ2-3; CDR3 protein: CASRPPGRSGSAQYF
clone size: .; V gene: TRBV5-4; J gene: TRBJ2-7; CDR3 protein: CASSSAHSYEQYF
clone size: .; V gene: TRBV28; J gene: TRBJ2-7; CDR3 protein: CASSSGTEDYEQYF
clone size: few; V gene: TRBV5-1; J gene: TRBJ1-4; CDR3 protein: CASSPGQLREEKLFF
clone size: .; V gene: TRBV19; J gene: TRBJ2-1; CDR3 protein: CASRGREGLNEQFF
clone size: .; V gene: TRBV18; J gene: TRBJ2-5; CDR3 protein: CASSPPSGGKETQYF
clone size: .; V gene: TRBV6-5; J gene: TRBJ1-1; CDR3 protein: CASSPNMNTEAFF
clone size: once; V gene: TRBV28; J gene: TRBJ2-5; CDR3 protein: CASSLGTEETQYF
clone size: .; V gene: TRBV30; J gene: TRBJ2-7; CDR3 protein: CAWRRQSFSYEQYF
clone size: .; V gene: TRBV9; J gene: TRBJ1-5; CDR3 protein: CASSGTAYSNQPQHF
clone size: few; V gene: TRBV5-6; J gene: TRBJ1-2; CDR3 protein: CASTGDYGYTF
clone size: .; V gene: TRBV30; J gene: TRBJ2-2; CDR3 protein: CAWSADRAAGELFF
clone size: .; V gene: TRBV20-1; J gene: TRBJ1-2; CDR3 protein: CSAILWGQYTF
clone size: once; V gene: TRBV7-9; J gene: TRBJ2-1; CDR3 protein: CASSLDRDNEQFF
clone size: .; V gene: TRBV6-4; J gene: TRBJ2-3; CDR3 protein: CATRDRGADTQYF
clone size: .; V gene: TRBV9; J gene: TRBJ2-1; CDR3 protein: CASSVAQLEYNEQFF
clone size: once; V gene: TRBV9; J gene: TRBJ1-3; CDR3 protein: CASSVGAGENTIYF
clone size: .; V gene: TRBV2; J gene: TRBJ2-1; CDR3 protein: CASSEFLAANNEQFF
clone size: many; V gene: TRBV27; J gene: TRBJ2-1; CDR3 protein: CASMRQPNTYNEQFF